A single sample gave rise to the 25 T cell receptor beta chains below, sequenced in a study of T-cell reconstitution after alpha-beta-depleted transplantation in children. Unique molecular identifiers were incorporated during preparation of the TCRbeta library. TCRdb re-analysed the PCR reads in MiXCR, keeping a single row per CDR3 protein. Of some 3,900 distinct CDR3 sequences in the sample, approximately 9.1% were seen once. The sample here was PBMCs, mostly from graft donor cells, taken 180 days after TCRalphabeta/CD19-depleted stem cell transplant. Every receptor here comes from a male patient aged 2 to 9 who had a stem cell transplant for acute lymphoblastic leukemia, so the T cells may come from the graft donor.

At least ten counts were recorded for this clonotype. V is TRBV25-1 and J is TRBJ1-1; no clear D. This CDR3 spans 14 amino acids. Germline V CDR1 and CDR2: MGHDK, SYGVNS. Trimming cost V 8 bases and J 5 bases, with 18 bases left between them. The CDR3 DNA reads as TGTGCCAGCCGCTTCGGGAGGCTTGGGACTGAAGCTTTCTTT. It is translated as CASRFGRLGTEAFF.

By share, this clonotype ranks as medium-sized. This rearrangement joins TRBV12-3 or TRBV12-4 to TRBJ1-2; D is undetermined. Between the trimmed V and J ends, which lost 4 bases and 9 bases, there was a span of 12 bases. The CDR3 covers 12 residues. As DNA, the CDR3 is TGTGCCAGCAGTTCCTCACCGAGTAGCTACACCTTC. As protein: CASSSSPSSYTF.

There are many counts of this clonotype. The CDR3: CSARDFSGRIDYEQYF. Written as DNA, the CDR3 is TGCAGTGCTAGAGATTTTAGCGGGAGAATCGATTACGAGCAGTACTTC. V is TRBV20-1 and J is TRBJ2-7; 9 nucleotides match TRBD2. The J segment lost 4 bases and the V segment lost 0 bases, leaving 10 bases of the junction unmatched. Germline lookup yields CDR1 DFQATT and CDR2 SNEGSKA (reference sequence). The CDR3 covers 16 residues.

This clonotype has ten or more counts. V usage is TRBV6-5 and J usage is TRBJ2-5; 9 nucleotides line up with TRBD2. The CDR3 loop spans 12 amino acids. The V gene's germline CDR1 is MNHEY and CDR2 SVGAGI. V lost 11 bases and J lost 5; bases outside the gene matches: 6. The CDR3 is CAVAGEGETQYF. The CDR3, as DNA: TGTGCCGTAGCGGGAGAAGGTGAGACCCAGTACTTC.

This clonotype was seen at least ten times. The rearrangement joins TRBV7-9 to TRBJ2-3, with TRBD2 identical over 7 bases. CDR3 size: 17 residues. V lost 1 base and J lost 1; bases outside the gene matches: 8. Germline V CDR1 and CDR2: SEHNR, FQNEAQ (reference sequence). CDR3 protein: CASSLGSTGGRTDTQYF. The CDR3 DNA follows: TGTGCCAGCAGCTTAGGATCGACGGGAGGACGCACAGATACGCAGTATTTT.

CDR3 loop: CASCQERTRNYEQYF. CDR3 nucleotides: TGTGCCTCCTGCCAAGAACGGACTAGGAACTACGAGCAGTACTTC. The chain carries TRBV3-1 and TRBJ2-7; the match to TRBD2 covers 7 bases. The CDR3 is made up of 15 amino acids. Germline CDR1 reads LGHDT; CDR2 reads YNNKEL (reference sequence). The trim removed 11 bases at V and 3 bases at J, leaving 16 bases unmatched.

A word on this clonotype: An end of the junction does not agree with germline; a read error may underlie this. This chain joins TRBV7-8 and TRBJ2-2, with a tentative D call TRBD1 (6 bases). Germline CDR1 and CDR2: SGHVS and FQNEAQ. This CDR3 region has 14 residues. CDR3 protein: CARRPGGPSGALLF. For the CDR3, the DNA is TGTGCCAGGAGACCTGGGGGCCCCTCCGGGGCGCTGCTTTTT.

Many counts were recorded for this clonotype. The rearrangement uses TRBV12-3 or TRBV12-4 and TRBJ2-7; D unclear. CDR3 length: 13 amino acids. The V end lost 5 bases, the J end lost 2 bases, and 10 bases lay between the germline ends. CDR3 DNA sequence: TGTGCCAGCAGTAGAACCGGCACCTACGAGCAGTACTTC. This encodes CASSRTGTYEQYF.

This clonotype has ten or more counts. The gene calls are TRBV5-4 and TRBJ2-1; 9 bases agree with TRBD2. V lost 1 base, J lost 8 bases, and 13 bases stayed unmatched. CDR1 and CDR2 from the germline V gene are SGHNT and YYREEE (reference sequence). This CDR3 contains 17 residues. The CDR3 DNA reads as TGTGCCAGCAGCTTGCCAAAGGGACTAGCACCCGCCCATGAGCAGTTCTTC. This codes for CASSLPKGLAPAHEQFF.

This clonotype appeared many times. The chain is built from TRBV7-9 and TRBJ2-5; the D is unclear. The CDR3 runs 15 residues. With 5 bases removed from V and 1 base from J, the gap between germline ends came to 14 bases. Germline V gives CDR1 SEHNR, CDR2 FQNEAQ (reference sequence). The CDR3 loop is CASSLSLFTQETQYF. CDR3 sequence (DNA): TGTGCCAGCAGCCTTAGCCTTTTCACCCAAGAGACCCAGTACTTC.

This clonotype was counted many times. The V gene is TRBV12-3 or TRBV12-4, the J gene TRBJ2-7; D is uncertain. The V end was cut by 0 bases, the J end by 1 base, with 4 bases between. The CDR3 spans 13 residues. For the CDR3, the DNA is TGTGCCAGCAGTTTAGCAGGGTCCTACGAGCAGTACTTC. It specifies CASSLAGSYEQYF.

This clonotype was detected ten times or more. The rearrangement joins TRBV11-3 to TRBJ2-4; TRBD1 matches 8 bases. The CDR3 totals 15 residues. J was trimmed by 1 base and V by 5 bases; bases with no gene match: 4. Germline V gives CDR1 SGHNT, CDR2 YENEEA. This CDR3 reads CASSLRTGAKNIQYF. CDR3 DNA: TGTGCCAGCAGCCTTAGGACAGGGGCCAAAAACATTCAGTACTTC. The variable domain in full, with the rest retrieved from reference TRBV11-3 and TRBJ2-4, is EAGVVQSPRYKIIEKKQPVAFWCNPISGHNTLYWYLQNLGQGPELLIRYENEEAVDDSQLPKDRFSAERLKGVDSTLKIQPAELGDSAVYLCASSLRTGAKNIQYFGAGTRLSVL.

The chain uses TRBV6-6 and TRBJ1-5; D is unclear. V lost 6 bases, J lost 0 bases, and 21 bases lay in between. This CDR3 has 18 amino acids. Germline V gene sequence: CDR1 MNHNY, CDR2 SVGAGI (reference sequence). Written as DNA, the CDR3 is TGTGCCAGCAGCCCTCTGGTAGGGAAACTATATAGCAATCAGCCCCAGCATTTT. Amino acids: CASSPLVGKLYSNQPQHF.

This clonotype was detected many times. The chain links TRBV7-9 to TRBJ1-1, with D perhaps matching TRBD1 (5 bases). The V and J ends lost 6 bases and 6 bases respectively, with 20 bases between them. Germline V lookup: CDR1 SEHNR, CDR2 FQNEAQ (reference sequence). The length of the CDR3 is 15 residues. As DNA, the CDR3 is TGTGCCAGCAGACCTACCGGGACCTTCTTGGCTGAAGCTTTCTTT. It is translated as CASRPTGTFLAEAFF.

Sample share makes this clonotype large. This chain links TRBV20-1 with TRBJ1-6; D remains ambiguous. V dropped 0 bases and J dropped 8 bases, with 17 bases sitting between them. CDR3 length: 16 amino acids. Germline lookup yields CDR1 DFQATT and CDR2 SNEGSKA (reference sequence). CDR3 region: CSARDAIRVDDSPLHF. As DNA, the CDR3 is TGCAGTGCTAGAGACGCGATTCGGGTTGATGATTCACCCCTCCACTTT.

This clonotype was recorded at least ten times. CDR3 DNA sequence: TGTGCCAGCAGTTATACTACCCTCCAAGAGACCCAGTACTTC. Amino acid sequence: CASSYTTLQETQYF. The chain uses TRBV6-6 and TRBJ2-5; D gene uncertain. V lost 3 bases, J lost 1 base, and 9 bases lay in between. This CDR3 is 14 amino acids long. Germline CDR1 and CDR2: MNHNY and SVGAGI (reference sequence).

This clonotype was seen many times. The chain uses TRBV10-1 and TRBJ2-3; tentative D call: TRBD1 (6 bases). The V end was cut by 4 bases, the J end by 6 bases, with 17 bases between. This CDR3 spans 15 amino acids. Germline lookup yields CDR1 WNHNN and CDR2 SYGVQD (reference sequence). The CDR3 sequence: CASSGGRTRGDTQYF. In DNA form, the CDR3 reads TGCGCCAGCAGTGGGGGACGAACGAGGGGGGATACGCAGTATTTT.

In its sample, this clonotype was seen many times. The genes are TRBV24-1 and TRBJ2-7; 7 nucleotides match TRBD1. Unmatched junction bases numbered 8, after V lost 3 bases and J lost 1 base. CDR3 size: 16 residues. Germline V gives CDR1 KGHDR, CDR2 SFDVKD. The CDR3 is CATSDRQGRGSYEQYF. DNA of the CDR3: TGTGCCACCAGTGATCGACAGGGCAGGGGTTCCTACGAGCAGTACTTC.

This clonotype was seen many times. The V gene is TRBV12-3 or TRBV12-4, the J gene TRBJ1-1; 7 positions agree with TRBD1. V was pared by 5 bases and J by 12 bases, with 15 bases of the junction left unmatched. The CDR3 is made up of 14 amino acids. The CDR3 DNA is TGTGCCAGCAGTGCGGACGGAGGGACAGCCTCTACTTTCTTT. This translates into CASSADGGTASTFF.

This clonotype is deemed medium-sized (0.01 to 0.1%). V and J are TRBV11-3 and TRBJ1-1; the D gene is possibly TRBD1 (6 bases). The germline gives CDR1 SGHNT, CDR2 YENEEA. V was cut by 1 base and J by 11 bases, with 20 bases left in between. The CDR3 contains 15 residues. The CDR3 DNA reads TGTGCCAGCAGCTTAGCTCCGGGACATCAAGGAGGGGCTTTCTTT. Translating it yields CASSLAPGHQGGAFF.

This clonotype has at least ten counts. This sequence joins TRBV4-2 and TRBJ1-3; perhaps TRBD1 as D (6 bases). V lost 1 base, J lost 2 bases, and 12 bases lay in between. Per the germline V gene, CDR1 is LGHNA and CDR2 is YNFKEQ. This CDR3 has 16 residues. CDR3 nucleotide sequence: TGTGCCAGCAGCCAAGCCAACAGGGCGGCTGGAAACACCATATATTTT. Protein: CASSQANRAAGNTIYF.

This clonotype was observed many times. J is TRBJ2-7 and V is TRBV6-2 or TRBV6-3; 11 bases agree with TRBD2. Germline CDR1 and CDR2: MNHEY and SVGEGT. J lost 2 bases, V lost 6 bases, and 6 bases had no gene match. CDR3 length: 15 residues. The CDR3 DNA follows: TGTGCCAGCAGCCCCACTAGCGGGAGTGCCTACGAGCAGTACTTC. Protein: CASSPTSGSAYEQYF.

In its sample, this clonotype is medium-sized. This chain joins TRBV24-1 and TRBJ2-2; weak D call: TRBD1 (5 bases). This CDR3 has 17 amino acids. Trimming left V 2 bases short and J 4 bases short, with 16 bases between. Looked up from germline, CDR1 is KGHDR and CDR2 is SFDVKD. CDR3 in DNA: TGTGCCACCAGTGATTCCTCTCCTGCAGGGATCACCGGGGAGCTGTTTTTT. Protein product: CATSDSSPAGITGELFF.

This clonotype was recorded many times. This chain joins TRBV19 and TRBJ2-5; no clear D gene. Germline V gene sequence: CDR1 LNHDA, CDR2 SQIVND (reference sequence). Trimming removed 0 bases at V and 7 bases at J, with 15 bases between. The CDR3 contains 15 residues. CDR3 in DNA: TGTGCCAGTAGTATAGATCCAAGGGATCCGGCGACCCAGTACTTC. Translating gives CASSIDPRDPATQYF.

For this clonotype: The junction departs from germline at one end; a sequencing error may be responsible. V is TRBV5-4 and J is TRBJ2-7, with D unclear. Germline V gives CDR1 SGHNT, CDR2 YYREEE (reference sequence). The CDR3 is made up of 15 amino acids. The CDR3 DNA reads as TGTGCCATCAGCTCCCGGCTCCTCGGCATTATCGAGCAGTACTTC. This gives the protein CAISSRLLGIIEQYF.